Listed below are T cell receptor beta chains from one sample, sequenced in a study of regulatory T cells in long-lasting Graves disease. TCRdb analysed the multiplex PCR reads with MiXCR anew, one entry per CDR3 protein. The data show 350,000 to 450,000 distinct CDR3 sequences, about 11% seen once. The same sample was also studied in work on T cells in Graves' hyperthyroidism and ophthalmopathy.

Source: peripheral blood mononuclear cells (PBMCs), taken at new diagnosis, from a patient treated with antithyroid drugs. The receptors stem from a woman aged 18-29 years with Graves disease. The CDR3 runs from the conserved cysteine through the conserved F or W. A D gene is named only where the DNA matches it firmly. Size values are once, few and many counts, or a class for expanded clones, and some rows have none.

-	-	TRBV20-1	TRBJ1-2	CSASSPAGGYTF	TGCAGTGCTAGCTCCCCAGCCGGGGGCTACACCTTC
TRBD1	-	TRBV6-1	TRBJ2-7	CASSRGIGQGIYEQYF	TGTGCCAGCAGTAGAGGGATTGGACAGGGAATTTACGAGCAGTACTTC
-	few	TRBV7-9	TRBJ1-2	CASSLQVDYGYTF	TGTGCCAGCAGCTTACAGGTCGACTATGGCTACACCTTC
TRBD1	many	TRBV14	TRBJ2-7	CASSQTRGQSYEQYF	TGTGCCAGCAGCCAGACGAGGGGACAGTCCTACGAGCAGTACTTC
TRBD2	-	TRBV2	TRBJ2-3	CASSEGSGGLDTQYF	TGTGCCAGCAGTGAGGGTAGCGGGGGACTAGATACGCAGTATTTT
-	few	TRBV11-1	TRBJ1-2	CAGSQGLGQNYGYTF	TGTGCCGGCAGCCAAGGCCTCGGACAGAACTATGGCTACACCTTC
-	few	TRBV30	TRBJ2-1	CAWSTGFSLYNERFF	TGTGCCTGGAGTACTGGGTTTTCCCTCTACAATGAGCGGTTCTTC
-	many	TRBV7-2	TRBJ1-2	CASSLDQGIGYGYTF	TGTGCCAGCAGCTTAGATCAGGGGATAGGATATGGCTACACCTTC
TRBD2	many	TRBV24-1	TRBJ2-5	CATSDPGLAGPETQYF	TGTGCCACCAGTGACCCCGGACTAGCGGGACCCGAGACCCAGTACTTC
-	many	TRBV11-2	TRBJ1-4	CASSLDRVGEKLFF	TGTGCCAGCAGCTTAGACAGGGTAGGGGAAAAACTGTTTTTT
TRBD2	many	TRBV7-2	TRBJ2-1	CASSLGVAGGFYNEQFF	TGTGCCAGCAGCTTAGGAGTGGCGGGGGGGTTCTACAATGAGCAGTTCTTC
-	many	TRBV7-2	TRBJ2-5	CASSVRDTALYF	TGTGCCAGCAGCGTCCGGGACACTGCCTTGTACTTC
TRBD1	many	TRBV29-1	TRBJ1-1	CSVEGDRGRGAFF	TGCAGCGTTGAGGGTGACAGGGGGCGGGGAGCTTTCTTT
-	-	TRBV6-4	TRBJ2-1	CASSAREYNEQFF	TGTGCCAGCAGTGCCCGAGAATACAATGAGCAGTTCTTC
-	-	TRBV20-1	TRBJ2-3	CSARPAGRTDTQYF	TGCAGTGCTAGACCCGCGGGGCGCACAGATACGCAGTATTTT
TRBD2	many	TRBV20-1	TRBJ2-4	CSAPGLAGVVAKNIQYF	TGCAGTGCTCCCGGACTAGCGGGAGTAGTTGCCAAAAACATTCAGTACTTC
TRBD1	many	TRBV7-9	TRBJ1-5	CASSSDRGRLNRFQPQHF	TGTGCCAGCAGCTCGGACAGGGGGCGGCTGAATCGTTTTCAGCCCCAGCATTTT
-	few	TRBV18	TRBJ2-5	CASSPFVNPGETQYF	TGTGCCAGCTCACCGTTCGTTAATCCGGGGGAGACCCAGTACTTC
-	-	TRBV3-1	TRBJ2-7	CASSQVGFVSHEQYF	TGTGCCAGCAGCCAAGTTGGTTTTGTCTCCCACGAGCAGTACTTC
TRBD1	many	TRBV29-1	TRBJ1-2	CSVATGENYGYTF	TGCAGCGTTGCTACAGGGGAAAACTATGGCTACACCTTC
TRBD2	many	TRBV7-9	TRBJ2-5	CASSPLPGASGETQYF	TGTGCCAGCAGCCCCCTTCCTGGGGCTAGCGGAGAGACCCAGTACTTC
-	-	TRBV12-3/TRBV12-4	TRBJ2-2	CASSLATDTGELFF	TGTGCCAGCAGTTTAGCGACAGACACCGGGGAGCTGTTTTTT
-	many	TRBV5-5	TRBJ2-1	CASSLELTDNEQFF	TGTGCCAGCAGCTTGGAGCTTACTGACAATGAGCAGTTCTTC
-	many	TRBV12-3/TRBV12-4	TRBJ1-2	CASSLDRRTYGYTF	TGTGCCAGCAGTTTAGACAGGAGGACTTATGGCTACACCTTC
-	many	TRBV20-1	TRBJ1-1	CSARESLQGGATEAFF	TGCAGTGCTAGAGAGTCGCTACAGGGCGGGGCCACTGAAGCTTTCTTT
TRBD1	many	TRBV5-1	TRBJ2-1	CASSQKASGGADEQFF	TGCGCCAGCAGCCAGAAGGCCTCAGGGGGCGCAGATGAGCAGTTCTTC
-	-	TRBV4-1	TRBJ2-3	CASSPQQGPTDTQYF	TGCGCCAGCAGCCCCCAGCAGGGCCCCACAGATACGCAGTATTTT
-	many	TRBV20-1	TRBJ2-3	CSARSQGRGWTDTQYF	TGCAGTGCTAGATCACAGGGAAGGGGTTGGACAGATACGCAGTATTTT
-	few	TRBV4-1	TRBJ1-5	CASSHRQNNQPQHF	TGCGCCAGCAGCCACAGACAAAACAATCAGCCCCAGCATTTT
-	many	TRBV12-3/TRBV12-4	TRBJ2-2	CASSDSDYTGELFF	TGTGCCAGCAGCGACAGTGATTACACCGGGGAGCTGTTTTTT
TRBD2	many	TRBV7-8	TRBJ2-1	CASSLRLYGAGGPMVTYNEQFF	TGTGCCAGCAGCTTACGATTATACGGAGCGGGAGGGCCGATGGTGACTTACAATGAGCAGTTCTTC
-	many	TRBV20-1	TRBJ2-1	CSAPRGSYNEQFF	TGCAGTGCTCCTAGGGGCTCCTACAATGAGCAGTTCTTC
-	many	TRBV6-7	TRBJ2-2	CASSPPLGQPNTGELFF	TGTGCCAGCTCTCCTCCCCTCGGACAGCCAAACACCGGGGAGCTGTTTTTT
-	many	TRBV3-1	TRBJ1-1	CASSRTDGDTEAFF	TGTGCCAGCAGCCGAACCGATGGGGACACTGAAGCTTTCTTT
TRBD1	many	TRBV2	TRBJ1-5	CASSPLDRHRPQHF	TGTGCCAGCAGTCCCCTGGACAGGCACCGGCCCCAGCATTTT
TRBD1	few	TRBV7-9	TRBJ1-5	CASSLGWGTGNQPQHF	TGTGCCAGCAGCTTAGGTTGGGGGACAGGGAACCAGCCCCAGCATTTT
-	-	TRBV4-1	TRBJ1-5	CASSQVGQGDNQPQHF	TGCGCCAGCAGCCAAGTTGGCCAGGGTGACAATCAGCCCCAGCATTTT
-	-	TRBV4-2	TRBJ2-3	CASSQDGGYTDTQYF	TGTGCCAGCAGCCAAGATGGTGGTTACACAGATACGCAGTATTTT
-	many	TRBV20-1	TRBJ1-1	CSAPTGLNTEAFF	TGCAGTGCTCCAACAGGGTTGAACACTGAAGCTTTCTTT
-	few	TRBV6-2/TRBV6-3	TRBJ2-7	CASSYVGERYF	TGTGCCAGCAGTTACGTGGGGGAGAGGTACTTC
-	many	TRBV5-5	TRBJ2-7	CASSSQGPPYEQYF	TGTGCCAGCAGCTCACAGGGACCTCCCTACGAGCAGTACTTC
TRBD1	few	TRBV29-1	TRBJ2-1	CSYHGPRQGRPSSYNEQLF	TGCAGCTATCACGGTCCTCGACAGGGGCGACCAAGCTCCTACAATGAGCAGCTCTTC
-	many	TRBV6-1	TRBJ2-5	CASSRSFSGGSEETQYF	TGTGCCAGCAGCCGATCCTTTTCAGGGGGGTCAGAAGAGACCCAGTACTTC
-	many	TRBV28	TRBJ1-1	CASSLKGTEAFF	TGTGCCAGCAGCTTGAAGGGGACTGAAGCTTTCTTT
TRBD2	many	TRBV28	TRBJ2-5	CASSPLIPRLAGGETQYF	TGTGCCAGCAGTCCGCTGATCCCCCGACTAGCGGGAGGAGAGACCCAGTACTTC
TRBD1	many	TRBV7-2	TRBJ2-2	CASSLARGQGAGELFF	TGTGCCAGCAGCTTAGCGAGGGGGCAGGGTGCCGGGGAGCTGTTTTTT
-	many	TRBV7-2	TRBJ2-3	CASTSRIGTQYF	TGTGCCAGCACCTCACGGATCGGTACGCAGTATTTT
-	many	TRBV7-8	TRBJ2-1	CASSLGGSGIEQFF	TGTGCCAGCAGCTTAGGGGGCAGTGGGATTGAGCAGTTCTTC
-	many	TRBV3-1	TRBJ1-1	CASSHRGEILAFF	TGTGCCAGCAGCCACAGAGGAGAGATTTTGGCTTTCTTT
TRBD2	many	TRBV24-1	TRBJ2-1	CATSDPGTSGLNEQFF	TGTGCCACCAGTGACCCCGGGACTAGCGGACTCAATGAGCAGTTCTTC
-	-	TRBV7-9	TRBJ2-7	CASSSGTGFYEQYF	TGTGCCAGCAGCTCCGGGACTGGATTCTACGAGCAGTACTTC
TRBD1	-	TRBV7-9	TRBJ2-1	CATQGPGQVFLGPDYNEQFF	TGTGCCACCCAGGGGCCGGGACAGGTTTTTCTTGGGCCGGATTACAATGAGCAGTTCTTC